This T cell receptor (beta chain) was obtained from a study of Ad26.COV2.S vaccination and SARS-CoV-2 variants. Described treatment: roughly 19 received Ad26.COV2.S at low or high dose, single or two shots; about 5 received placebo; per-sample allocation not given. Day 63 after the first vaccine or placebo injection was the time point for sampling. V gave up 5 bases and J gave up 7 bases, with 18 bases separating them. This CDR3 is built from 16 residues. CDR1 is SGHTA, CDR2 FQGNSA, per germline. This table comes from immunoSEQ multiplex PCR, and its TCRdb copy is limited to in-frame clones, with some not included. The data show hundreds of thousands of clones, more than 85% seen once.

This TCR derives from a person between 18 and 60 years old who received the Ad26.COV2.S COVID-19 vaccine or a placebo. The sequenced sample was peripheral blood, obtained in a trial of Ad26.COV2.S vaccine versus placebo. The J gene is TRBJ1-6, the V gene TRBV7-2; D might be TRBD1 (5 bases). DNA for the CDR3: TGTGCCAGCAGCCCTTATTCAGGTCGGACAAATTCACCCCTCCACTTT. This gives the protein CASSPYSGRTNSPLHF.